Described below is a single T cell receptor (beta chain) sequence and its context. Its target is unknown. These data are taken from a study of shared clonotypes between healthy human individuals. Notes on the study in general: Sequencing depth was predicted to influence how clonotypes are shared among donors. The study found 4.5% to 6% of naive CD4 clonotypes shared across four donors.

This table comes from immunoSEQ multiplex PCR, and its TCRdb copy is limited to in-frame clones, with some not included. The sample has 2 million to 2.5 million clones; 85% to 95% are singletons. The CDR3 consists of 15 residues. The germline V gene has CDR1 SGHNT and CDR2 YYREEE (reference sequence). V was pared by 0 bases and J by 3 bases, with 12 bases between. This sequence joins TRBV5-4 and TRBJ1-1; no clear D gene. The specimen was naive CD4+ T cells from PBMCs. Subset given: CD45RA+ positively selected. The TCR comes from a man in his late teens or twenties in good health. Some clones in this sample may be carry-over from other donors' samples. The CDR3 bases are TGTGCCAGCAGCTTGGCCCAGATGGGGTACACTGAAGCTTTCTTT. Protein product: CASSLAQMGYTEAFF.